Following are 7 T cell receptor beta chains from one sample sequenced in a study of blood T cell repertoires in COVID-19. Measured with immunoSEQ multiplex PCR; TCRdb has only the in-frame clones, and not every one. Of hundreds of thousands of clones listed, 80% to 85% are singletons. The sequencing sample was made of PBMCs or T cells enriched from blood (not recorded which). The receptor set was obtained from a man between 35 and 55 years old who had been exposed to COVID-19.

The chain is built from TRBV3-1 (or the pseudogene TRBV3-2) and TRBJ2-1, with a possible D match to TRBD2 (6 bases). Between the trimmed V and J ends, which lost 4 bases and 9 bases, there was a span of 10 bases. Looked up from germline, CDR1 is LGHDT and CDR2 is YNNKEL (reference sequence). This CDR3 has 12 amino acids. This CDR3 is CASSPGVTEQFF. The CDR3 DNA sequence: TGTGCCAGCAGCCCGGGAGTTACTGAGCAGTTCTTC.

CDR3 in amino acids: CASGPLPKTSGGTGELFF. Written as DNA, the CDR3 is TGTGCCAGCGGCCCCCTCCCGAAAACTAGCGGTGGCACCGGGGAGCTGTTTTTT. The chain couples TRBV11-2 to TRBJ2-2; TRBD2 matches at 8 bases. CDR3 size: 18 residues. Germline-derived CDR1 and CDR2 are SGHAT and FQNNGV. The J segment lost 4 bases and the V segment lost 8 bases, leaving 18 bases of the junction unmatched.

This clone was detected only once. This sequence joins TRBV5-8 and TRBJ1-1; D is uncertain. CDR3 size: 13 residues. Trimming left V 0 bases short and J 7 bases short, with 10 bases between. CDR1 and CDR2 from the germline V gene are SGHTS and YDEGEE. The CDR3 coding sequence is TGTGCCAGCAGCTTGGCCGGGCGGGTTGAAGCTTTCTTT. This gives the protein CASSLAGRVEAFF.

The CDR3 sequence is CASRETGTGAYEQYF. The CDR3 DNA sequence: TGTGCCAGCAGAGAAACCGGGACAGGGGCCTACGAGCAGTACTTC. This chain uses TRBV6-1 with TRBJ2-7, with TRBD1 matching 10 bases. CDR3 length: 15 residues. Germline assignment: CDR1 MNHNS and CDR2 SASEGT. V was clipped by 6 bases and J by 2 bases; unmatched bases: 7.

This clone has just one count. The chain couples TRBV24-1 to TRBJ2-5, with a weak D call TRBD1 (6 bases). The CDR3 runs 17 residues. V shed 2 bases and J shed 5 bases, with 20 bases lying between them. The germline V gene encodes CDR1 KGHDR and CDR2 SFDVKD. In DNA form, the CDR3 reads TGTGCCACCAGTGATTCAAAGACAGGTACAGAAGGTGAGACCCAGTACTTC. Translated, it gives CATSDSKTGTEGETQYF.

This rearrangement joins TRBV19 to TRBJ1-1; D unresolved. The length of the CDR3 is 14 residues. Trimming pared 5 bases from V and 1 base from J, leaving 11 bases between. CDR1 and CDR2 (germline): LNHDA, SQIVND (reference sequence). The CDR3 DNA reads as TGTGCCAGTAGTGCAGAACCCACGAACACTGAAGCTTTCTTT. Protein: CASSAEPTNTEAFF. Full variable domain (outside the CDR3, taken from reference TRBV19 and TRBJ1-1): DGGITQSPKYLFRKEGQNVTLSCEQNLNHDAMYWYRQDPGQGLRLIYYSQIVNDFQKGDIAEGYSVSREKKESFPLTVTSAQKNPTAFYLCASSAEPTNTEAFFGQGTRLTVV.

The V gene is TRBV24-1, the J gene TRBJ1-2; 7 bases are a match to TRBD1. Unmatched junction bases numbered 7, after V lost 2 bases and J lost 2 bases. Per germline, CDR1 KGHDR and CDR2 SFDVKD. The length of the CDR3 is 16 residues. The CDR3 loop is CATSDSLPGQNYGYTF. In DNA, the CDR3 is TGTGCCACCAGTGATTCCCTTCCGGGACAGAACTATGGCTACACCTTC.